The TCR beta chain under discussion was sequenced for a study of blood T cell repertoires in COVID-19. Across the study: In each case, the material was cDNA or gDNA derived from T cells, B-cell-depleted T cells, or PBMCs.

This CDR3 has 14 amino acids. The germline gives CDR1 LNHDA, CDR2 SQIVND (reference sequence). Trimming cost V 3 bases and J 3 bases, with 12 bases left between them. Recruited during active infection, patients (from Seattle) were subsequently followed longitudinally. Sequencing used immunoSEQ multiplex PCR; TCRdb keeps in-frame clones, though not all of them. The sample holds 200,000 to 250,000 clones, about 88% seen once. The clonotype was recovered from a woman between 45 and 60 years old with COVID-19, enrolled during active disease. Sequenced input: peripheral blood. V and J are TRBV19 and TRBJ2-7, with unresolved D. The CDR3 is CASSIVSGYYEQYF. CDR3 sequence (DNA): TGTGCCAGTAGTATCGTCTCCGGTTACTACGAGCAGTACTTC.